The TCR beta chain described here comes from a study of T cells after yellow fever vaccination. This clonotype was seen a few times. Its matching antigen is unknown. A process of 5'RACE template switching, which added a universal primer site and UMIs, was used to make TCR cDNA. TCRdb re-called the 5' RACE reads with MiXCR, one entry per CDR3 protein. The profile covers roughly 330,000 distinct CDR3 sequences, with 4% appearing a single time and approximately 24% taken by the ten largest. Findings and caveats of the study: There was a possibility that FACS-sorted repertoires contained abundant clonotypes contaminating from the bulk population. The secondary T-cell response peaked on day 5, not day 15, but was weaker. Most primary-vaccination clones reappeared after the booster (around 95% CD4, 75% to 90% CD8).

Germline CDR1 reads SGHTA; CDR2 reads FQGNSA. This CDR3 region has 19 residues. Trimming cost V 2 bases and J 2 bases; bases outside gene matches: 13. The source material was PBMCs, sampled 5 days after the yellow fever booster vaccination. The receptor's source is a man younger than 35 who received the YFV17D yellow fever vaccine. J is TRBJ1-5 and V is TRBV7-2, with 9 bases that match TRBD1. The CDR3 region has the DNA TGTGCCAGCAGCTTATACGGCCGAACAGGGGGCTTGGGCAATCAGCCCCAGCATTTT. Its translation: CASSLYGRTGGLGNQPQHF.